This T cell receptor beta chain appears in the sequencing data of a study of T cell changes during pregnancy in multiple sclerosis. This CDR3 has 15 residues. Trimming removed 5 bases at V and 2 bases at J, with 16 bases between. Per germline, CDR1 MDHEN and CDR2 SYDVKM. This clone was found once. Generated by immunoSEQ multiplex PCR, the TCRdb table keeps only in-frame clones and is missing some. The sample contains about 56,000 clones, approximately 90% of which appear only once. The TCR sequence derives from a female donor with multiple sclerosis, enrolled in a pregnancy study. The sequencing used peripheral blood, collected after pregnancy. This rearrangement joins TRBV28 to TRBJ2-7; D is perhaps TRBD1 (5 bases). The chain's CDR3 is CASSTNRRLPYEQYF. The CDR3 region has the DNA TGTGCCAGCAGTACAAACAGGCGACTCCCCTACGAGCAGTACTTC.